This T cell receptor (beta chain) originates from a study of control samples from healthy donors and cancer patients. The CDR3 totals 15 residues. V shed 0 bases and J 7 bases; nucleotides not matched to a gene: 8. Looked up from germline, CDR1 is SGHRS and CDR2 is YFSETQ. The protocol was immunoSEQ multiplex PCR, while the TCRdb copy is restricted to in-frame clones and leaves out a portion. Of about 140,000 clones listed, almost 90% are singletons. The receptor comes from a young man in good health. The chain links TRBV5-1 to TRBJ2-7; 9 bases match TRBD2. The sequencing input was blood. Here the CDR3 reads CASSLAIAGDREQYF. In nucleotides, the CDR3 is TGCGCCAGCAGCTTGGCGATAGCGGGGGACCGGGAGCAGTACTTC. Filled out from reference TRBV5-1 and TRBJ2-7, the complete variable domain reads KAGVTQTPRYLIKTRGQQVTLSCSPISGHRSVSWYQQTPGQGLQFLFEYFSETQRNKGNFPGRFSGRQFSNSRSEMNVSTLELGDSALYLCASSLAIAGDREQYFGPGTRLTVT.